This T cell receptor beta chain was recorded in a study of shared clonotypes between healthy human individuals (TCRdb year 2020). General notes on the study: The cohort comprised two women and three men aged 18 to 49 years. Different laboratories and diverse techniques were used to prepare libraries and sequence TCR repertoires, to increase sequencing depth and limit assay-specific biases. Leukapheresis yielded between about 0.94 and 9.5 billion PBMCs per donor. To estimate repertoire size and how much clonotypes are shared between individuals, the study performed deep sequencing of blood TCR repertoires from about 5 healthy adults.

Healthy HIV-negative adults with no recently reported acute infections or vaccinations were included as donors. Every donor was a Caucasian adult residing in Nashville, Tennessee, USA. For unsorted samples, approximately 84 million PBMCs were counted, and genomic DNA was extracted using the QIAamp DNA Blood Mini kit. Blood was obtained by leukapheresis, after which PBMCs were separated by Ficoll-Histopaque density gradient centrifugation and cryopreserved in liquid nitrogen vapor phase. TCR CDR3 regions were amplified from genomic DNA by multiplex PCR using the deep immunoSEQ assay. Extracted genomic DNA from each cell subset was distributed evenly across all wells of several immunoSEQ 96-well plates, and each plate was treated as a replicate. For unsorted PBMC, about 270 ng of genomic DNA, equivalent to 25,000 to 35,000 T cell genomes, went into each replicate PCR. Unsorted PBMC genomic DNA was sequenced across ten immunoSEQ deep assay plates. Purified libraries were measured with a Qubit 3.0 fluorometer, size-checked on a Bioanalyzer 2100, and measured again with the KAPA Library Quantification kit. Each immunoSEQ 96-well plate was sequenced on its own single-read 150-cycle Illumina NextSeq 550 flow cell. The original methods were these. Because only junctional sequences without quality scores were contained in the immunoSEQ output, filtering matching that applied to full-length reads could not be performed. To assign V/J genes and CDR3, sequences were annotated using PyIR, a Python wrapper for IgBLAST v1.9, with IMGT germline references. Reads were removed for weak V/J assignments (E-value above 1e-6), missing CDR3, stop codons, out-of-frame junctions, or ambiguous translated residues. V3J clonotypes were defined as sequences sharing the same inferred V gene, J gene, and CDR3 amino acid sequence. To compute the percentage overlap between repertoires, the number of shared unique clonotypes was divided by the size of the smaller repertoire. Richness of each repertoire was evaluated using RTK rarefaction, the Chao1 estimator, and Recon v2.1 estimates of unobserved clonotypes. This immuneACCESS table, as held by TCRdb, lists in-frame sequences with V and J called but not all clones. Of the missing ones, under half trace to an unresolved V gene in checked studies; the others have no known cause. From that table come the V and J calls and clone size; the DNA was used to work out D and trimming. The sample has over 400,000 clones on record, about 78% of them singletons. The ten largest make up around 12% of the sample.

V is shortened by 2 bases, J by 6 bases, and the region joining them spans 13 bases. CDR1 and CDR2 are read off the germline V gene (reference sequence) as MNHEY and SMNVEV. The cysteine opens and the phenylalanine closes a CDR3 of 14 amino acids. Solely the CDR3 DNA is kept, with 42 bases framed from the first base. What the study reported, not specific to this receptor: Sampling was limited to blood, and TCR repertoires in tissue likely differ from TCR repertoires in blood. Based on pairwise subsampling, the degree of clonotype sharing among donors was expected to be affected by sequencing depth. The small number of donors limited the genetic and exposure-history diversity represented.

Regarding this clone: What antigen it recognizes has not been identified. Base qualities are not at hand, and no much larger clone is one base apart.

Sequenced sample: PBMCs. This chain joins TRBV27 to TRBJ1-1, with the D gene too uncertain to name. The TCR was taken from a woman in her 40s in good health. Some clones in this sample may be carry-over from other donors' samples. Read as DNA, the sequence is TGTGCCAGCAGTTTACTTGGCTCGGAGGCTGAAGCTTTCTTT. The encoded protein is CASSLLGSEAEAFF.